This record concerns one TCR beta chain sequence. This clone was observed a handful of times. Its antigen is unknown. Base quality data are lacking; no much larger clone is found one base away. The Qiagen DNeasy kit was used to extract genomic DNA both from unsorted PBMCs and from the negatively selected CD4+ and CD8+ fractions. Amplification of TCR beta CDR3 regions was done by immunoSEQ multiplex PCR with primers that anneal to V and J segments. Amplification bias was minimized using a synthetic immune receptor repertoire, and residual bias was removed computationally after sequencing. Processing in the source paper ran as follows. Custom Python scripts were used to quantify repertoire diversity as the Shannon entropy index. Unsorted, CD4+ and CD8+ repertoires were analyzed separately, except in combined analyses where CD4+ and CD8+ sequences were merged in silico. A clone was considered expanded if an increase in frequency of at least 2-fold after treatment relative to C1D1 was found, and a pseudocount of 0.5 was applied to clones undetected at baseline. Clones with 0 or 1 copy at C1D1 were defined as singleton clones, while clones with 2 or more copies were defined as non-singleton clones. Clones expanded in unsorted samples were labelled as CD4+, CD8+ or unknown by matching protein sequences in sorted samples from the same patient. Wilcoxon tests were applied to paired samples to test diversity changes from C1D1 to C4D1. TCRdb stores this immuneACCESS table with in-frame sequences only. Part of the clones is absent; in the studies checked, under half of the shortfall reflects unresolved V genes, and no reason is known for the rest. The V and J calls and clone size come from that table; D and trimming were worked out from the DNA. The sample data list 40,000 to 45,000 clones, and about three quarters of these were observed just once. The ten largest clones add up to roughly 12% of the sample.

The data belong to a study of PD-1 blockade in classical Hodgkin lymphoma (dated by TCRdb to 2020 to 2021). About the study as a whole: Nivolumab dosing was 3 mg/kg intravenously every 2 weeks, continuing until either disease progression or unacceptable toxicity. To define a peripheral blood immune signature of response to PD-1 blockade in classical Hodgkin lymphoma, the study combined TCR beta sequencing with CyTOF. Findings and caveats that apply to the study as a whole: Baseline TCR diversity was reported as lower in newly diagnosed patients than in healthy donors, and lower still in relapsed/refractory patients. By C4D1, a significant rise was seen in CD4+ TCR diversity but not in CD8+ TCR diversity (p=0.0027 vs p=0.16), and the rise was most apparent among complete responders (p=0.02). Lower diversity was observed in patients in whom nivolumab was started less than 1 year after ASCT, and these patients were excluded from later analyses so that confounding by immune reconstitution would be avoided. Trial patients achieving complete response had baseline diversity similar to newly diagnosed patients, whereas partial responders and progressors had significantly lower diversity. The study was limited to a single clinical trial cohort, and causes of repertoire differences, possibly disease activity or prior therapy, remained undefined.

V is pared back by 6 bases and J by 0 bases, with 12 bases lying between the germline termini. Looking up the germline V gene (reference sequence) yields CDR1 LNHDA and CDR2 SQIVND. The CDR3 numbers 15 residues from cysteine through phenylalanine. Only the CDR3 portion is preserved as DNA: 45 bases, with reading frame beginning at the first base. Explained via the paper, the time point label denotes: cycle 1 day 1 (C1D1), immediately before nivolumab initiation. Every trial patient had relapsed after autologous stem cell transplantation, and cohorts A, B and C differed in prior brentuximab vedotin exposure. The trial cohort was composed of about 60 patients with relapsed/refractory classical Hodgkin lymphoma, for whom complete response, partial response or progressive disease was recorded as best overall response. Single-agent nivolumab was administered to trial patients in the multi-cohort phase II CheckMate 205 trial. An independent review committee assessed best overall response using the 2007 International Working Group response criteria. Trial PBMCs were collected immediately before nivolumab initiation (C1D1) and during therapy at cycle 2 day 1 and cycle 4 day 1. Peripheral blood was collected in 8 mL Vacutainer Cell Preparation Tubes, from which PBMCs were isolated by centrifugation and then cryopreserved.

The chain is encoded by TRBV19 joined to TRBJ1-5, with the D gene too uncertain to name. The origin of this receptor is a human donor with classical Hodgkin lymphoma. Sequenced material: peripheral blood mononuclear cells (PBMCs), taken at baseline. This receptor has the CDR3 CASRLIDGSNQPQHF. The bases read TGTGCCAGTAGGCTCATCGACGGTAGCAATCAGCCCCAGCATTTT.